Listed below are T cell receptor beta chains from one sample, sequenced in a study of shared clonotypes between healthy human individuals. TCRdb's table, derived via immunoSEQ multiplex PCR, lists solely in-frame clones and lacks some. This repertoire shows about 2.4 million clones, 93% found once; its top ten account for approximately 0.36%. Material: naive CD4+ T cells from PBMCs. The receptors were gathered from a man between 18 and 35 years old in good health. Some clones in this sample may be carry-over from other donors' samples. Both conserved end residues are part of each CDR3. The D gene is left open where the match is weak. Where a row states a size, it is once, few, many or the class of an expanded clone; other rows omit it.

.	TRBD2	TRBV7-3	TRBJ2-2	CASSPHSGRASGELFF	TGTGCCAGCAGCCCCCATAGCGGGAGGGCGTCCGGGGAGCTGTTTTTT
once	TRBD1	TRBV6-1	TRBJ2-7	CASILQGARYEQYF	TGTGCCAGCATCCTGCAGGGGGCGCGATACGAGCAGTACTTC
.	.	TRBV5-1	TRBJ2-4	CASRKDALAKNIQYF	TGCGCCAGCAGAAAGGACGCCTTAGCCAAAAACATTCAGTACTTC
.	TRBD2	TRBV6-5	TRBJ2-5	CASSYRTSGSWSQYF	TGTGCCAGCAGTTACCGGACTAGCGGGAGTTGGTCCCAGTACTTC
.	.	TRBV7-2	TRBJ2-3	CASSLLGGVETDTQYF	TGTGCCAGCAGCTTACTAGGAGGGGTGGAAACAGATACGCAGTATTTT
.	TRBD1	TRBV11-1	TRBJ1-3	CASSSDRGSGNTIYF	TGTGCCAGCAGCTCGGACAGGGGCTCTGGAAACACCATATATTTT
.	.	TRBV4-2	TRBJ2-2	CASSPQATANTGELFF	TGTGCCAGCAGCCCACAGGCCACCGCGAACACCGGGGAGCTGTTTTTT
.	.	TRBV6-6	TRBJ1-4	CASSGTGLGEKLFF	TGTGCCAGCAGTGGGACCGGGCTAGGAGAAAAACTGTTTTTT
.	.	TRBV29-1	TRBJ2-5	CSVVPGEVVETQYF	TGCAGCGTTGTACCCGGGGAGGTAGTAGAGACCCAGTACTTC
.	.	TRBV11-2	TRBJ1-2	CASSLGYGYTF	TGTGCCAGCAGCTTGGGTTATGGCTACACCTTC
.	.	TRBV19	TRBJ2-7	CASSIQANSYEQYF	TGTGCCAGTAGTATCCAGGCCAACTCCTACGAGCAGTACTTC
.	.	TRBV25-1	TRBJ2-3	CASSELKGLTDTQYF	TGTGCCAGCAGTGAACTCAAAGGGCTCACAGATACGCAGTATTTT
.	TRBD1	TRBV14	TRBJ2-3	CASSQDRGQVTQYF	TGTGCCAGCAGCCAAGACAGGGGGCAAGTGACGCAGTATTTT
.	.	TRBV4-2	TRBJ1-5	CASSQGQPTNQPQHF	TGTGCCAGCAGCCAAGGGCAGCCTACCAATCAGCCCCAGCATTTT
.	TRBD1	TRBV6-5	TRBJ1-1	CASSSPATGTQTEAFF	TGTGCCAGCAGTTCCCCTGCGACAGGGACTCAGACTGAAGCTTTCTTT
.	TRBD2	TRBV5-5	TRBJ2-7	CASSVSRGDYEQYF	TGTGCCAGCAGCGTGAGCCGGGGGGACTACGAGCAGTACTTC
.	.	TRBV5-1	TRBJ2-7	CASSLIRQASPYEQYF	TGCGCCAGCAGCTTGATTCGGCAGGCGTCGCCCTACGAGCAGTACTTC
.	.	TRBV30	TRBJ2-7	CAWSGYFSSSHSYEQYF	TGTGCCTGGAGTGGGTACTTTTCCAGCTCACACTCCTACGAGCAGTACTTC
.	TRBD2	TRBV7-8	TRBJ2-1	CASSSQGLASYNEQFF	TGTGCCAGCAGCTCGCAAGGACTAGCGTCCTACAATGAGCAGTTCTTC
.	TRBD1	TRBV5-1	TRBJ2-1	CASSPTGSYNEQFF	TGCGCCAGCAGCCCGACAGGGTCCTACAATGAGCAGTTCTTC
.	TRBD2	TRBV15	TRBJ2-3	CATSRKLAGASDTQYF	TGTGCCACCAGCAGAAAACTAGCGGGGGCATCAGATACGCAGTATTTT
.	.	TRBV20-1	TRBJ1-4	CSAGLNEKLFF	TGCAGTGCTGGTTTGAATGAAAAACTGTTTTTT
once	TRBD2	TRBV6-4	TRBJ2-7	CASSWTSGNLYEQYF	TGTGCCAGCAGTTGGACTAGCGGGAACCTCTACGAGCAGTACTTC
.	.	TRBV27	TRBJ1-5	CASSFKAMNRNQPQHF	TGTGCCAGCAGTTTCAAAGCGATGAACAGAAATCAGCCCCAGCATTTT
.	TRBD2	TRBV5-4	TRBJ2-1	CASSGGLAQYNEQFF	TGTGCCAGCAGCGGGGGACTAGCCCAATACAATGAGCAGTTCTTC
.	TRBD2	TRBV4-1	TRBJ2-1	CASSHAGTRQWEQFF	TGCGCCAGCAGCCACGCCGGGACTAGACAATGGGAGCAGTTCTTC
once	.	TRBV5-1	TRBJ1-1	CASSNGMNTEAFF	TGCGCCAGCAGCAATGGGATGAACACTGAAGCTTTCTTT
.	TRBD1	TRBV19	TRBJ1-5	CASSTVTGANQPQHF	TGTGCCAGTAGTACGGTCACAGGGGCAAATCAGCCCCAGCATTTT
.	.	TRBV6-5	TRBJ2-7	CASSYSESSSYEQYF	TGTGCCAGCAGTTACTCAGAAAGCAGCTCCTACGAGCAGTACTTC
.	.	TRBV7-9	TRBJ1-1	CASSLAAGANTEAFF	TGTGCCAGCAGCTTAGCGGCGGGGGCGAACACTGAAGCTTTCTTT
.	.	TRBV4-1	TRBJ2-5	CASSQDTSRGRALLETQYF	TGCGCCAGCAGCCAAGATACTAGCAGGGGGAGGGCTCTACTGGAGACCCAGTACTTC
.	.	TRBV9	TRBJ2-1	CASSGAGARSYNEQFF	TGTGCCAGCAGCGGAGCTGGGGCCCGCTCCTACAATGAGCAGTTCTTC
.	.	TRBV28	TRBJ1-3	CASSLWRLGNTIYF	TGTGCCAGTAGTTTATGGAGACTCGGAAACACCATATATTTT
.	.	TRBV7-2	TRBJ2-5	CASSPNWETQYF	TGTGCCAGCAGCCCGAATTGGGAGACCCAGTACTTC
.	TRBD2	TRBV6-1	TRBJ2-7	CASSGGLAGNGYEQYF	TGTGCCAGCAGTGGGGGACTAGCGGGGAACGGCTACGAGCAGTACTTC
.	TRBD2	TRBV7-3	TRBJ2-3	CASSPRGEGPTQYF	TGTGCCAGCAGCCCTCGCGGGGAGGGACCAACGCAGTATTTT
.	TRBD1	TRBV18	TRBJ2-7	CASSGQASSYEQYF	TGTGCCAGCTCGGGACAGGCTAGCTCCTACGAGCAGTACTTC
.	.	TRBV5-1	TRBJ1-3	CASSFSGLLSGNTIYF	TGCGCCAGCAGCTTCTCAGGGCTCCTCTCTGGAAACACCATATATTTT
.	.	TRBV6-1	TRBJ2-3	CASSEGRHKVEDTQYF	TGTGCCAGCAGTGAAGGTCGACACAAGGTGGAAGATACGCAGTATTTT
.	.	TRBV4-1	TRBJ2-4	CASSPGKNIQYF	TGCGCCAGCAGCCCAGGAAAAAACATTCAGTACTTC
.	.	TRBV7-2	TRBJ2-5	CASSFGGARETQYF	TGTGCCAGCAGCTTCGGGGGAGCGCGTGAGACCCAGTACTTC
.	.	TRBV5-1	TRBJ1-2	CASSLGSHYGYTF	TGCGCCAGCAGCTTGGGAAGCCACTATGGCTACACCTTC